One sample yielded the 7 T cell receptor beta chains listed below, sequenced in a study of beta chain features in type 1 diabetes (dated by TCRdb to 2016 to 2019). Libraries were prepared through the immunoSEQ multiplex PCR assay. The entire isolated RNA was reverse transcribed using the High Capacity cDNA Reverse Transcription Kit, and thus expressed TCRB transcripts were sequenced. Imported from immuneACCESS, the table was reduced by TCRdb to in-frame sequences with V and J called. These copies leave out some clones; in studies compared against another copy, an unresolved V gene accounts for under half, and the cause of the remainder is not known. The sample table lists about 250,000 clones, around 14% of them with a count of one. The ten largest make up about 0.027% of the sample. Material for sequencing was naive CD4+ T cells from blood. The cell subset or site label for this specimen denotes: true naive CD4+ T cells. The receptors originated from a woman aged 40 to 50 in good health.

The chain carries TRBV9 and TRBJ2-7; 9 bases fit TRBD1. This CDR3 contains 14 residues. V shed 7 bases, J shed 7 bases, and the junction held 12 bases outside the gene matches. Per the germline V gene, CDR1 is SGDLS and CDR2 is YYNGEE. The CDR3 region is CASGRDRDSGEQYF. DNA for the CDR3: TGTGCCAGCGGCCGGGACAGGGACTCTGGGGAGCAGTACTTC.

The V gene is TRBV5-1, the J gene TRBJ2-1; D perhaps matches TRBD2 (6 bases). CDR3 length equals 16 residues. Per germline, CDR1 SGHRS and CDR2 YFSETQ. V was trimmed by 4 bases and J by 4 bases, leaving 18 bases between them. In nucleotides, the CDR3 is TGCGCCAGCAGCCCCTCTACGGGGGTAGGATACAATGAGCAGTTCTTC. Amino acids: CASSPSTGVGYNEQFF.

This chain links TRBV5-4 with TRBJ2-1, with 7 bases that match TRBD1. Germline loops: CDR1 SGHNT, CDR2 YYREEE (reference sequence). The CDR3 is 15 residues long. The V and J ends lost 4 bases and 2 bases, in that order; junction bases with no gene match: 6. The CDR3 sequence is CASSPTGTPYNEQFF. The CDR3 DNA follows: TGTGCCAGCAGCCCGACAGGGACCCCCTACAATGAGCAGTTCTTC.

The rearrangement uses TRBV7-9 and TRBJ2-1; a weak D match, TRBD2 (7 bases). Germline CDR1 and CDR2: SEHNR and FQNEAQ (reference sequence). Trimming took 4 bases from V and 12 from J, leaving 16 bases between them. The CDR3 is 13 amino acids. Here the CDR3 reads CASSSKGGGTQFF. CDR3 coding DNA: TGTGCCAGCAGCTCTAAAGGGGGGGGGACGCAGTTCTTC.

Regarding this clone: Compared with germline, one end of the junction differs, possibly owing to a read error. The chain employs TRBV7-7 and TRBJ2-3; tentatively, D is TRBD1 (5 bases). The CDR3 totals 13 residues. Germline V gene sequence: CDR1 SSHAT, CDR2 FNYEAQ (reference sequence). DNA for the CDR3: TGTGCTAGCAGCTACAGGATTGCAGATACGCAGTATTTT. Translation: CASSYRIADTQYF. The full variable domain, completed using reference TRBV7-7 and TRBJ2-3, is GAGVSQSPRYKVTKRGQDVTLRCDPISSHATLYWYQQALGQGPEFLTYFNYEAQPDKSGLPSDRFSAERPEGSISTLTIQRTEQRDSAMYRCASSYRIADTQYFGPGTRLTVL.

This clone occurred a few times. The CDR3 nucleotides read TGTGCCAGCAGCGTAGCTGCGGGCCAAAACACCGGGGAGCTGTTTTTT. Translated: CASSVAAGQNTGELFF. V usage is TRBV9 and J usage is TRBJ2-2; a possible D gene is TRBD2 (5 bases). Trimming took 0 bases from V and 2 from J, leaving 11 bases between them. Germline V gene lookup returns CDR1 SGDLS and CDR2 YYNGEE. The CDR3 is 16 residues long. Combining the CDR3 with reference TRBV9 and TRBJ2-2 gives the whole variable domain DSGVTQTPKHLITATGQRVTLRCSPRSGDLSVYWYQQSLDQGLQFLIQYYNGEERAKGNILERFSAQQFPDLHSELNLSSLELGDSALYFCASSVAAGQNTGELFFGEGSRLTVL.

This clone has just one count. The J gene is TRBJ1-2, the V gene TRBV29-1, with TRBD1 as a possible D gene (6 bases). V lost 1 base and J 1 base, leaving 10 bases between the germline ends. CDR3 length: 14 residues. In germline, CDR1 is SQVTM, CDR2 ANQGSEA. The CDR3 DNA reads TGCAGCGTTGAAGCCGACAGGAATAACTATGGCTACACCTTC. The encoded protein is CSVEADRNNYGYTF.